This paragraph covers one TCR beta chain sequence. In the study's own analysis: Amplification of reference gene primers was used by the study to estimate nucleated cell counts. Using immunoSEQ multiplex PCR, the repertoire was profiled, and TCRdb retains in-frame clones only, with some absent. V and J calls and clone size are given by that table; D and trimming were obtained from the DNA. The sample lists 130,000 to 150,000 clones, around 82% occurring once. This sample is drawn from a study of blood T cell repertoires in COVID-19. Study as a whole: Samples came from the United States, Italy and Spain, spanning acute and convalescent COVID-19. From T cells, B-cell-depleted T cells, or PBMCs came the material, which was cDNA or gDNA.

The source material was peripheral blood. This receptor was obtained from a man aged 55 to 70 with active or convalescent COVID-19.

CDR3 DNA: TGCAGCGTTGAAGATCAGCGGTCCTACGAGCAGTACTTC. This codes for CSVEDQRSYEQYF. The chain recombines TRBV29-1 with TRBJ2-7, with D perhaps matching TRBD2 (5 bases). Germline V CDR1 and CDR2: SQVTM, ANQGSEA. Trimming removed 0 bases at V and 1 base at J, with 7 bases between. The CDR3 runs 13 residues.